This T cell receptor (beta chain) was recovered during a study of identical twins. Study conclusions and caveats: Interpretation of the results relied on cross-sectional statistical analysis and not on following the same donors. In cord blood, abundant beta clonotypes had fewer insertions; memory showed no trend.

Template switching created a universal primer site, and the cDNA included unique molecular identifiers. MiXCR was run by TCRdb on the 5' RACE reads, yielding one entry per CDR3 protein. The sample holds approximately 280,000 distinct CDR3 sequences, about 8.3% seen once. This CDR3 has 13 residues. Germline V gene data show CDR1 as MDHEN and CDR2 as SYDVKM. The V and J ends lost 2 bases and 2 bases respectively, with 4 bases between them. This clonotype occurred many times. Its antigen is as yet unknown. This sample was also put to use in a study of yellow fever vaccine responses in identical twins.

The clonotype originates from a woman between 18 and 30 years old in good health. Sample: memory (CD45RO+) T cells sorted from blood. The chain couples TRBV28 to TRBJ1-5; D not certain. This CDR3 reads CASSLNGNQPQHF. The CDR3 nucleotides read TGTGCCAGCAGTTTAAATGGCAATCAGCCCCAGCATTTT.